This is a list of T cell receptor beta chains from one sample in a study of radiotherapy plus CTLA-4 blockade in lung cancer. The repertoire was sequenced with immunoSEQ multiplex PCR; TCRdb's copy has only in-frame clones and lacks some. The data show tens of thousands of clones, more than 75% seen once. This material consisted of peripheral blood, taken from a patient treated with radiotherapy plus ipilimumab. Receptors were obtained from a human donor with non-small cell lung cancer who had a complete response to radiotherapy plus ipilimumab. Both conserved end residues are part of each CDR3. The D gene is left open where the match is weak. Size is omitted from some rows. Given values are once, few, many or a class for expanded clones.

abundance,v_gene,d_gene,j_gene,CDR3nt,CDR3aa
once,TRBV4-1,NA,TRBJ1-4,TGCGCCAGCAGCCAAGATATCTTCGCACTGACTAATGAAAAACTGTTTTTT,CASSQDIFALTNEKLFF
NA,TRBV5-4,NA,TRBJ2-5,TGTGCCAGCAGCTCAGGGTACCAAGAGACCCAGTACTTC,CASSSGYQETQYF
NA,TRBV7-9,NA,TRBJ2-3,TGTGCCAGCAGCCAATCTAGCGGCACAGATACGCAGTATTTT,CASSQSSGTDTQYF
NA,TRBV19,NA,TRBJ1-1,TGTGCCAGTAGTATAGATTGGCAGGGGTACACTGAAGCTTTCTTT,CASSIDWQGYTEAFF
NA,TRBV19,NA,TRBJ1-1,TGTGCCAGTAGTCAGGAGGTATTGAACACTGAAGCTTTCTTT,CASSQEVLNTEAFF
NA,TRBV5-3,TRBD2,TRBJ2-5,TGTGCCAGAAGCTTCACCGGGGGGGAGACCCAGTACTTC,CARSFTGGETQYF
NA,TRBV7-2,NA,TRBJ1-2,TGTGCCAGCAGCTCTGACTATGGCTACACCTTC,CASSSDYGYTF
once,TRBV7-6,TRBD1,TRBJ2-7,TGTGCCAGCAGCTCCGCAGCGGGACAGGGATCCTACGAGCAGTACTTC,CASSSAAGQGSYEQYF
NA,TRBV27,TRBD2,TRBJ2-2,TGTGCCAGCAGTTCCCAGACTAGCGGGGGGGCCTACACCGGGGAGCTGTTTTTT,CASSSQTSGGAYTGELFF
NA,TRBV7-9,TRBD2,TRBJ2-1,TGTGCCAGCAGCTTAGGCGGGACTAGATACAATGAGCAGTTCTTC,CASSLGGTRYNEQFF
once,TRBV23-1,NA,TRBJ1-1,TGCGCCAGCAGTCAATACAGGGTCGGGACCATGAACACTGAAGCTTTCTTT,CASSQYRVGTMNTEAFF
NA,TRBV7-9,NA,TRBJ2-1,TGTGCCAGCAGCATCCTTGACAATGAGCAGTTCTTC,CASSILDNEQFF
NA,TRBV7-2,NA,TRBJ2-5,TGTGCCAGCAGCCCACCGGGCGGGATCCTGCAAGAGACCCAGTACTTC,CASSPPGGILQETQYF
NA,TRBV6-1,NA,TRBJ2-1,TGTGCCAGCACCCCACCGGTCTCCTACAATGAGCAGTTCTTC,CASTPPVSYNEQFF
once,TRBV18,TRBD1,TRBJ1-4,TGTGCCAGCTCACGACAGGGGGCAACTACTAATGAAAAACTGTTTTTT,CASSRQGATTNEKLFF
NA,TRBV6-5,TRBD1,TRBJ1-2,TGTGCCAGCAGTCGGGACAGAGCTAACTATGGCTACACCTTC,CASSRDRANYGYTF